This T cell receptor beta chain was documented in a study of CD4 and CD8 cells across lung adenocarcinoma regions. This clonotype is a singleton in its sample. TCRdb reprocessed the PCR reads with MiXCR, giving one entry per CDR3 protein. The table includes roughly 4,200 distinct CDR3 sequences, roughly 51% detected once. The V gene's germline CDR1 is SGHTA and CDR2 FQGNSA. The CDR3 length is 16 residues. V was clipped by 5 bases and J by 0 bases; unmatched bases: 7. Localized lung adenocarcinoma, a non-small cell lung cancer, affected the donors. Sequenced: CD4+ T cells from the center of a lung tumor. The gene calls are TRBV7-2 and TRBJ2-4; 7 nucleotides align to TRBD1. The clonotype originates from a female donor with lung adenocarcinoma. The CD4 and CD8 labels of this study may be unreliable. In DNA form, the CDR3 reads TGTGCCAGCAGCCAAATTGGACAGGTAGCCAAAAACATTCAGTACTTC. It translates to CASSQIGQVAKNIQYF.